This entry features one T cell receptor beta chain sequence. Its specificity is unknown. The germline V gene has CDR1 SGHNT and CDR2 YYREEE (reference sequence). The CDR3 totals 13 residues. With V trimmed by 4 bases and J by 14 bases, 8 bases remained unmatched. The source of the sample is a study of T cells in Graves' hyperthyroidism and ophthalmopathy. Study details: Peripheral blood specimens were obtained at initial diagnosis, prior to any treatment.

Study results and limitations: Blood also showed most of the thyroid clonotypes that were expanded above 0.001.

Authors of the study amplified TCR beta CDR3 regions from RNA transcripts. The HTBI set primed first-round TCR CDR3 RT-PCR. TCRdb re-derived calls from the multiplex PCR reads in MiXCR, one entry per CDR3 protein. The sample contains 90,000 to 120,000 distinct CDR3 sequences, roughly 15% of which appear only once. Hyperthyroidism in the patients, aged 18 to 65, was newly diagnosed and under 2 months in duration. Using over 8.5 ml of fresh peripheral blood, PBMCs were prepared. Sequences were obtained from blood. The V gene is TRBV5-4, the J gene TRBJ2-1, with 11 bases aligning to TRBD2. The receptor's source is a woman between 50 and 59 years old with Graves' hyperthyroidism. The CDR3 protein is CASSPGLAAEEFF. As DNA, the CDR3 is TGTGCCAGCAGCCCGGGACTAGCGGCCGAGGAGTTCTTC.